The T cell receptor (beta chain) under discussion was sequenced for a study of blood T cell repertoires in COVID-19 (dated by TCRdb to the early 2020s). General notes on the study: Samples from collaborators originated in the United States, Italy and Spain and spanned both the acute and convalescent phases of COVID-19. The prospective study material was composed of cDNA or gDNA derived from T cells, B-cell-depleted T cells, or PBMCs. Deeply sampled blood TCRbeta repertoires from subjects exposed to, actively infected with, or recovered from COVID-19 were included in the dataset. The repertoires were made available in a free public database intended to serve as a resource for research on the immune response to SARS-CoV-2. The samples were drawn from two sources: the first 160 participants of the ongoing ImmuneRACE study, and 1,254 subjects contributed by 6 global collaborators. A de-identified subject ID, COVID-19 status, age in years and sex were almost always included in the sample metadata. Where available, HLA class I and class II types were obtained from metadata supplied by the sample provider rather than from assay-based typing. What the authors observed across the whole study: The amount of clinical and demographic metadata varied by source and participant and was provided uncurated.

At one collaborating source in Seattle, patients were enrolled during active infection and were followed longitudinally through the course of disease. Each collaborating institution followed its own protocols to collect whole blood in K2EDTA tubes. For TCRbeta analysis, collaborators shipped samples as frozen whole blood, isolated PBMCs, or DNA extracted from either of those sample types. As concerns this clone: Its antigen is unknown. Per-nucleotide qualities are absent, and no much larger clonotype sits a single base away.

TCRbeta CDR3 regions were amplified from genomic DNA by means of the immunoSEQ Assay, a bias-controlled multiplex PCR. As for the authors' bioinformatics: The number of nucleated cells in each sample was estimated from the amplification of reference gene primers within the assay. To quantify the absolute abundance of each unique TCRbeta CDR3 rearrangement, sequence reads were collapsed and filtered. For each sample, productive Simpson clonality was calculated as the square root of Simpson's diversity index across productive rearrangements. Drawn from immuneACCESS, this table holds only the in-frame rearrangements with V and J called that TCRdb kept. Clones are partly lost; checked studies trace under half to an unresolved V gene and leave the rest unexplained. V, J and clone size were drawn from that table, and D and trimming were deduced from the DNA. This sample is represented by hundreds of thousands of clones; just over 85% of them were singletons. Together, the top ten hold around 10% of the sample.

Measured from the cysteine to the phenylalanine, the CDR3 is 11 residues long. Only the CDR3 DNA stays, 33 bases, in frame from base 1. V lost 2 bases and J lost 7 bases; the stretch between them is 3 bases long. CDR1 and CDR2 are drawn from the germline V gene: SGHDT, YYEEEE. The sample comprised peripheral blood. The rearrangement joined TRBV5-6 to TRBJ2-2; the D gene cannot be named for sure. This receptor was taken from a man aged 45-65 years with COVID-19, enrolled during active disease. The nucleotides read TGTGCCAGCAGCTTTCGCGGGGAGCTGTTTTTT. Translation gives CASSFRGELFF.